One sample yielded the 21 T cell receptor beta chains listed below, sequenced in a study of long-term antiretroviral therapy in people with HIV. Investigators performed immunoSEQ version v3.0 at survey level. TCRdb's copy holds only in-frame clones and misses some; the assay was immunoSEQ multiplex PCR. The data contain roughly 28,000 clones, 95% of them singletons. The material was unsorted PBMCs, obtained 5.3 years after starting antiretroviral therapy. The receptor source for this set is a man aged 25 to 45 with HIV.

The rearrangement uses TRBV15 and TRBJ2-7; D uncertain. Germline CDR1 is LNHNV and CDR2 is YYDKDF (reference sequence). Trimming pared 0 bases from V and 0 bases from J, leaving 9 bases between. The CDR3 consists of 15 residues. This CDR3 reads CATSRDRGTSYEQYF. In DNA, the CDR3 is TGTGCCACCAGCAGAGATCGAGGCACCTCCTACGAGCAGTACTTC. Based on the CDR3 plus reference TRBV15 and TRBJ2-7, the full variable domain is DAMVIQNPRYQVTQFGKPVTLSCSQTLNHNVMYWYQQKSSQAPKLLFHYYDKDFNNEADTPDNFQSRRPNTSFCFLDIRSPGLGDTAMYLCATSRDRGTSYEQYFGPGTRLTVT.

The V gene is TRBV19, the J gene TRBJ2-7; 9 bases are shared with TRBD2. In germline, CDR1 is LNHDA, CDR2 SQIVND (reference sequence). V lost 6 bases, J lost 2 bases, and 11 bases stayed unmatched. The CDR3 totals 16 residues. The CDR3 region is CASSPSASGTAYEQYF. The CDR3 region has the DNA TGTGCCAGTAGCCCAAGCGCTAGCGGGACCGCCTACGAGCAGTACTTC.

The chain employs TRBV19 and TRBJ1-2, with TRBD1 identical over 10 bases. The CDR3 spans 15 residues. CDR1 and CDR2 from the germline V gene are LNHDA and SQIVND (reference sequence). V gave up 6 bases and J gave up 4 bases; unmatched junction bases: 8. CDR3 loop: CASSPGTGASYGYTF. The DNA for the CDR3 is TGTGCCAGTAGCCCGGGGACAGGGGCCTCCTATGGCTACACCTTC. Full variable domain (outside the CDR3, taken from reference TRBV19 and TRBJ1-2): DGGITQSPKYLFRKEGQNVTLSCEQNLNHDAMYWYRQDPGQGLRLIYYSQIVNDFQKGDIAEGYSVSREKKESFPLTVTSAQKNPTAFYLCASSPGTGASYGYTFGSGTRLTVV.

The rearrangement uses TRBV4-1 and TRBJ2-3, with 11 positions matching TRBD1. V gave up 4 bases and J gave up 4 bases; unmatched junction bases: 1. Germline V CDR1 and CDR2: MGHRA, YSYEKL. The CDR3 totals 14 residues. The CDR3 bases are TGCGCCAGCAGCCTGGACAGGGGGCCAGATACGCAGTATTTT. This encodes CASSLDRGPDTQYF.

V is TRBV27 and J is TRBJ2-1; D unclear. The CDR3 is made up of 12 amino acids. Trimming removed 6 bases at V and 5 bases at J, with 8 bases between. In germline, CDR1 is MNHEY, CDR2 SMNVEV (reference sequence). Here the CDR3 reads CASSPLDNEQFF. The CDR3 DNA sequence: TGTGCCAGCAGCCCATTAGACAATGAGCAGTTCTTC.

V and J are TRBV7-9 and TRBJ1-1; D uncertain. V gave up 5 bases and J gave up 7 bases, with 8 bases separating them. In germline, CDR1 is SEHNR, CDR2 FQNEAQ (reference sequence). CDR3 length equals 11 residues. The CDR3 DNA reads as TGTGCCAGCAGCCTGCCTCTTGAAGCTTTCTTT. As protein: CASSLPLEAFF.

The sample holds one count of this clone. The chain combines TRBV30 with TRBJ1-1, with D unclear. Trimming pared 4 bases from V and 3 bases from J, leaving 18 bases between. CDR3 length: 15 residues. CDR1 is GTSNPN and CDR2 is SVGIG in the germline V gene (reference sequence). CDR3 in DNA: TGTGCCTGGAAGTCCCGGGTGGTGAGGCACACTGAAGCTTTCTTT. It specifies CAWKSRVVRHTEAFF.

The chain employs TRBV19 and TRBJ2-7; D ambiguous. V gave up 1 base and J gave up 0 bases, with 13 bases separating them. The CDR3 contains 16 residues. The germline V gene encodes CDR1 LNHDA and CDR2 SQIVND (reference sequence). CDR3 sequence (DNA): TGTGCCAGTAGTATAGCGGTTGCGGTGAGCTCCTACGAGCAGTACTTC. This sequence encodes CASSIAVAVSSYEQYF.

The J gene is TRBJ2-7, the V gene TRBV10-3, with D possibly being TRBD1 or TRBD2 (5 bases each). The CDR3 runs to 13 residues. CDR1 is ENHRY and CDR2 is SYGVKD in the germline V gene. The V end was cut by 4 bases, the J end by 3 bases, with 10 bases between. CDR3: CAISGGRDYEQYF. In DNA, the CDR3 is TGTGCCATCAGTGGGGGACGGGACTACGAGCAGTACTTC.

The J gene is TRBJ1-1, the V gene TRBV29-1, with 7 bases aligning to TRBD1. Germline V lookup: CDR1 SQVTM, CDR2 ANQGSEA. The CDR3 runs 14 residues. The J segment lost 0 bases and the V segment lost 7 bases, leaving 8 bases of the junction unmatched. The CDR3 is CSAGQVNLNTEAFF. The CDR3 bases are TGCAGCGCAGGACAGGTCAATTTGAACACTGAAGCTTTCTTT.

This chain links TRBV27 with TRBJ2-3; D remains unclear. The germline V gene has CDR1 MNHEY and CDR2 SMNVEV (reference sequence). CDR3 length: 13 residues. Trimming pared 3 bases from V and 4 bases from J, leaving 8 bases between. Here the CDR3 reads CASSFRVPDTQYF. CDR3 coding DNA: TGTGCCAGCAGTTTTAGGGTCCCAGATACGCAGTATTTT.

This chain joins TRBV6-7 and TRBJ1-4; 10 bases map to TRBD1. TRBV6-7 is an ORF; its function is uncertain. The CDR3 loop spans 20 amino acids. With V trimmed by 1 base and J by 6 bases, 17 bases remained unmatched. DNA of the CDR3: TGTGCCAGCAGTTACTTGACTCGACAGGGGGCGCGTATGGGGTATGAAAAACTGTTTTTT. This translates into CASSYLTRQGARMGYEKLFF.

The table lists this clone with a count of one. CDR3 nucleotide sequence: TGTGCCAGCAGCCCCGGGGACAGTACCCAGACCCAGTACTTC. Translating it yields CASSPGDSTQTQYF. The chain is built from TRBV11-2 and TRBJ2-5; 7 nucleotides match TRBD1. The V gene's germline CDR1 is SGHAT and CDR2 FQNNGV. This CDR3 is 14 amino acids long. Trimming removed 5 bases from V and 6 bases from J; junction bases left unmatched: 9.

This clone has only one observation. CDR3 DNA: TGCGCCAGCAGACCTGAGGTATGGGGGACAGGGAAGCAGTATTTT. Protein: CASRPEVWGTGKQYF. This sequence joins TRBV5-1 and TRBJ2-3, with 9 bases aligning to TRBD1. The CDR3 extends over 15 amino acids. CDR1 and CDR2 (germline): SGHRS, YFSETQ. The V gene end was trimmed by 5 bases and the J gene end by 11 bases; junction bases not matched to a gene: 15. Together with reference TRBV5-1 and TRBJ2-3, the CDR3 gives the full variable domain: KAGVTQTPRYLIKTRGQQVTLSCSPISGHRSVSWYQQTPGQGLQFLFEYFSETQRNKGNFPGRFSGRQFSNSRSEMNVSTLELGDSALYLCASRPEVWGTGKQYFGPGTRLTVL.

As to this clone: At one of its ends the junction is not consistent with the germline gene, which may arise from a read error. The V gene is TRBV15, the J gene TRBJ1-2; D call uncertain. The germline V gene has CDR1 LNHNV and CDR2 YYDKDF (reference sequence). This CDR3 contains 15 residues. CDR3 nucleotide sequence: TGTGCCACCGGCAGAGATAGCGCGCAGTTATATGGCTACACCTTC. Amino acids: CATGRDSAQLYGYTF. Based on the CDR3 plus reference TRBV15 and TRBJ1-2, the full variable domain is DAMVIQNPRYQVTQFGKPVTLSCSQTLNHNVMYWYQQKSSQAPKLLFHYYDKDFNNEADTPDNFQSRRPNTSFCFLDIRSPGLGDTAMYLCATGRDSAQLYGYTFGSGTRLTVV.

J is TRBJ2-2 and V is TRBV27; 10 bases are shared with TRBD1. The CDR3 runs to 16 residues. Trimming removed 6 bases from V and 4 bases from J; junction bases left unmatched: 8. Per the germline V gene, CDR1 is MNHEY and CDR2 is SMNVEV (reference sequence). CDR3 amino acids: CASRIRTGGFTGELFF. DNA of the CDR3: TGTGCCAGCAGGATAAGGACAGGGGGGTTCACCGGGGAGCTGTTTTTT.

The sample holds one count of this clone. The rearrangement uses TRBV7-9 and TRBJ2-7; 7 nucleotides match TRBD1. V shed 5 bases and J 1 base; nucleotides not matched to a gene: 5. CDR3 length: 14 amino acids. The germline V gene encodes CDR1 SEHNR and CDR2 FQNEAQ (reference sequence). The CDR3, as DNA: TGTGCCAGCAGCCGAGGGGACAGATCCTACGAGCAGTACTTC. Translated, it gives CASSRGDRSYEQYF.

The V call is TRBV7-3, the J call TRBJ2-7; perhaps D is TRBD1 or TRBD2 (5 bases each). Germline V CDR1 and CDR2: SGHTA, FQGTGA. V was trimmed by 6 bases and J by 6 bases, leaving 15 bases between them. The CDR3 is 13 amino acids. For the CDR3, the DNA is TGTGCCAGCAGTCCGGGGCCCTTGGTCGAGCAGTACTTC. Its protein is CASSPGPLVEQYF.

The chain is built from TRBV4-2 and TRBJ2-6; D unresolved. V lost 0 bases, J lost 3 bases, and 9 bases lay in between. The germline V gene has CDR1 LGHNA and CDR2 YNFKEQ. This CDR3 comprises 16 residues. The CDR3 DNA reads as TGTGCCAGCAGCCAAGATTTGGCTTTTGGGGCCAACGTCCTGACTTTC. It specifies CASSQDLAFGANVLTF.

This clone was recorded once. CDR3 nucleotides: TGTGCCAGCGCAAGACAGGGGTTAGGTGAAAAACTGTTTTTT. Protein sequence: CASARQGLGEKLFF. This chain connects TRBV25-1 to TRBJ1-4; 8 positions match TRBD1. There are 14 residues in the CDR3. CDR1 is MGHDK and CDR2 is SYGVNS in the germline V gene. With 8 bases clipped from V and 7 bases from J, the junction kept 9 bases outside the gene matches.

V gene TRBV6-1 combines with J gene TRBJ1-2; D is ambiguous. V lost 3 bases and J lost 7, with 9 bases in between. The CDR3 has 12 amino acids. From germline, CDR1 is MNHNS and CDR2 SASEGT. CDR3 nucleotides: TGTGCCAGCAGTGACCGGTTGGGTGGCTACACCTTC. Protein product: CASSDRLGGYTF.